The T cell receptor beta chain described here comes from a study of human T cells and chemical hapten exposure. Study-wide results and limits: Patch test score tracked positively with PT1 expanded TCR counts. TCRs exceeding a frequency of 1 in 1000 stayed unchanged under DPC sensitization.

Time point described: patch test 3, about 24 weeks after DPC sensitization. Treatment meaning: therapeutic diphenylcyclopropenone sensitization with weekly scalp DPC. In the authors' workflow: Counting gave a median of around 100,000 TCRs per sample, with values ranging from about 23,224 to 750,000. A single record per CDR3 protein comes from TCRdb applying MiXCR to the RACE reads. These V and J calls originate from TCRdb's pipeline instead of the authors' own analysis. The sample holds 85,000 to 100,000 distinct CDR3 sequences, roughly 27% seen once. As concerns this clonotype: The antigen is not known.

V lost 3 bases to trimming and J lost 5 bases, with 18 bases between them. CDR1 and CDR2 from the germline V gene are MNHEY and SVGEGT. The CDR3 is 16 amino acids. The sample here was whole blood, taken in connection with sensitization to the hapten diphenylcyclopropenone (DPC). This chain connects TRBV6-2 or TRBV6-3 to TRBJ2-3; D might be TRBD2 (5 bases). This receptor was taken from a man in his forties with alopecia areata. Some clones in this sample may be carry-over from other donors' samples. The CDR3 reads CASSYREFAWEDTQYF. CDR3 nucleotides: TGTGCCAGCAGTTATCGGGAATTCGCCTGGGAAGATACGCAGTATTTT.